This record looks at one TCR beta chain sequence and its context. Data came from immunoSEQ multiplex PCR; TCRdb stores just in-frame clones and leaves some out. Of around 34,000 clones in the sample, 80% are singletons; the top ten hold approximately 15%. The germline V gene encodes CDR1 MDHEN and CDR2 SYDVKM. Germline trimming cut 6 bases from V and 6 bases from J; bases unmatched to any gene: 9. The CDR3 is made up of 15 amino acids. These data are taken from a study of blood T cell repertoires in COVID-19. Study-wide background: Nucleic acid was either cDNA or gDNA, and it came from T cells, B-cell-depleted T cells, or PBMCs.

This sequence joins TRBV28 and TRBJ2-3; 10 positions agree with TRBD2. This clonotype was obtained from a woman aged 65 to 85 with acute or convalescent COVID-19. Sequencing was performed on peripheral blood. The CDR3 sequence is CASRGTSEKVDTQYF. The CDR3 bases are TGTGCCAGCAGGGGGACTAGCGAGAAAGTCGATACGCAGTATTTT.